What follows are 13 T cell receptor beta chains derived from one specimen sequenced in a study of OX40 agonist ivuxolimab in advanced cancers. The repertoire was sequenced with immunoSEQ multiplex PCR; TCRdb's copy has only in-frame clones and lacks some. The sample includes approximately 38,000 clones, 75% to 90% of them seen just once. The sample consisted of CD4+ or CD8+ T cells sorted from blood, taken in a trial of the OX40 agonist ivuxolimab. These receptors all come from an adult with an advanced solid tumor such as melanoma, head and neck, liver or kidney cancer.

The chain recombines TRBV19 with TRBJ2-6; 7 nucleotides match TRBD1. The CDR3 sequence is 18 residues long. CDR1 and CDR2 (germline): LNHDA, SQIVND (reference sequence). With 6 bases clipped from V and 2 bases from J, the junction kept 13 bases outside the gene matches. The CDR3 loop is CASRPTGYYVAGANVLTF. The DNA for the CDR3 is TGTGCCAGTAGACCGACAGGGTACTATGTGGCTGGGGCCAACGTCCTGACTTTC.

This rearrangement joins TRBV5-1 to TRBJ1-1; D perhaps matches TRBD1 (6 bases). CDR3 length equals 15 residues. The germline gives CDR1 SGHRS, CDR2 YFSETQ. V was cut by 0 bases and J by 0 bases, with 9 bases left in between. CDR3: CASSLDRGLNTEAFF. The CDR3 nucleotides are TGCGCCAGCAGCTTGGATCGGGGGCTGAACACTGAAGCTTTCTTT.

The chain carries TRBV30 and TRBJ2-7; 7 nucleotides match TRBD1. The CDR3 covers 13 residues. Looked up from germline, CDR1 is GTSNPN and CDR2 is SVGIG (reference sequence). Trimming cost V 7 bases and J 2 bases; bases outside gene matches: 8. The CDR3 here is CASTRDRPYEQYF. CDR3 nucleotide sequence: TGTGCCTCCACCCGGGACAGACCCTACGAGCAGTACTTC.

This chain joins TRBV5-4 and TRBJ2-5; 12 bases fit TRBD2. The V gene's germline CDR1 is SGHNT and CDR2 YYREEE (reference sequence). V gave up 0 bases and J gave up 5 bases; unmatched junction bases: 11. The CDR3 has 18 residues. CDR3 DNA: TGTGCCAGCAGCTTGGTTGCGTCTAGCGGGGGGGCCGGGGAGACCCAGTACTTC. Its protein is CASSLVASSGGAGETQYF.

The chain combines TRBV9 with TRBJ2-2; 9 nucleotides match TRBD1. The germline V gene has CDR1 SGDLS and CDR2 YYNGEE. The length of the CDR3 is 15 residues. J gave up 13 bases and V 0 bases, and 10 bases lay outside the gene matches. The DNA for the CDR3 is TGTGCCAGCAGCGTAGTTGACAGGGGGGACCCTGGGCTGTTTTTT. Protein product: CASSVVDRGDPGLFF.

The V call is TRBV6-9, the J call TRBJ2-2, with 10 bases aligning to TRBD2. Germline loops: CDR1 MNHGY, CDR2 SVAAGI. V dropped 7 bases and J dropped 4; count of bases not matched to a gene: 6. The CDR3 sequence is 15 residues long. The CDR3, as DNA: TGTGCCAGCACTCGAAGCGGGAGGGGCACCGGGGAGCTGTTTTTT. Protein product: CASTRSGRGTGELFF.

The sample holds a few counts of this clone. J is TRBJ1-5 and V is TRBV5-1; the match to TRBD1 covers 7 bases. This CDR3 is built from 14 residues. Germline V lookup: CDR1 SGHRS, CDR2 YFSETQ. J gave up 7 bases and V 4 bases, and 8 bases lay outside the gene matches. CDR3 coding DNA: TGCGCCAGCAGCGTGACAGGGACGGGGCAGCCCCAGCATTTT. It translates to CASSVTGTGQPQHF. The whole variable domain, filled in from reference TRBV5-1 and TRBJ1-5, reads KAGVTQTPRYLIKTRGQQVTLSCSPISGHRSVSWYQQTPGQGLQFLFEYFSETQRNKGNFPGRFSGRQFSNSRSEMNVSTLELGDSALYLCASSVTGTGQPQHFGDGTRLSIL.

The chain employs TRBV7-9 and TRBJ2-3; 7 nucleotides line up with TRBD2. The CDR3 extends over 15 amino acids. The V gene's germline CDR1 is SEHNR and CDR2 FQNEAQ (reference sequence). V lost 1 base and J lost 3; bases outside the gene matches: 4. The CDR3, as DNA: TGTGCCAGCAGCTTAGACCTAGCGGCAACAGATACGCAGTATTTT. It translates to CASSLDLAATDTQYF.

The chain uses TRBV5-1 and TRBJ2-1, with 7 bases lining up with TRBD1. This CDR3 contains 16 residues. Per the germline V gene, CDR1 is SGHRS and CDR2 is YFSETQ. After removal of 5 bases from V and 3 bases from J, the junction contained 11 bases not matched to a gene. The CDR3 coding sequence is TGCGCCAGCAGGCCATCACCGGGGACAGTCTACAATGAGCAGTTCTTC. This sequence encodes CASRPSPGTVYNEQFF.

This clone was observed once. The chain links TRBV6-6 to TRBJ2-6; D is perhaps TRBD1 (6 bases). This CDR3 has 15 amino acids. CDR1 is MNHNY, CDR2 SVGAGI, per germline (reference sequence). Trimming took off 5 bases at V and 4 bases at J, with 12 bases between the two ends. The CDR3 DNA follows: TGTGCCAGCAGTCCGCAGGGGTGGGGGGCCAACGTCCTGACTTTC. This sequence encodes CASSPQGWGANVLTF.

The V call is TRBV7-9, the J call TRBJ1-2; perhaps TRBD1 as D (6 bases). Trimming took off 5 bases at V and 0 bases at J, with 19 bases between the two ends. This CDR3 has 17 amino acids. CDR1 and CDR2 from the germline V gene are SEHNR and FQNEAQ (reference sequence). The CDR3 bases are TGTGCCAGCAGCCCAGGTGGGGGCTCCGAGCCTAACTATGGCTACACCTTC. Protein: CASSPGGGSEPNYGYTF.

V usage is TRBV28 and J usage is TRBJ1-2; D may be TRBD1 (6 bases). This CDR3 contains 13 residues. The V end was cut by 5 bases, the J end by 11 bases, with 18 bases between. The germline V gene has CDR1 MDHEN and CDR2 SYDVKM. The CDR3 bases are TGTGCCAGCAGTCTCCCTGACAGGTCAGGATACACCTTC. Translating gives CASSLPDRSGYTF.

The chain links TRBV2 to TRBJ1-4; the D is unclear. The CDR3 loop spans 14 amino acids. Trimming cost V 5 bases and J 4 bases, with 11 bases left between them. Per germline, CDR1 SNHLY and CDR2 FYNNEI. The CDR3 sequence is CASSQTPGNEKLFF. The CDR3 DNA is TGTGCCAGCAGTCAGACACCGGGTAATGAAAAACTGTTTTTT.